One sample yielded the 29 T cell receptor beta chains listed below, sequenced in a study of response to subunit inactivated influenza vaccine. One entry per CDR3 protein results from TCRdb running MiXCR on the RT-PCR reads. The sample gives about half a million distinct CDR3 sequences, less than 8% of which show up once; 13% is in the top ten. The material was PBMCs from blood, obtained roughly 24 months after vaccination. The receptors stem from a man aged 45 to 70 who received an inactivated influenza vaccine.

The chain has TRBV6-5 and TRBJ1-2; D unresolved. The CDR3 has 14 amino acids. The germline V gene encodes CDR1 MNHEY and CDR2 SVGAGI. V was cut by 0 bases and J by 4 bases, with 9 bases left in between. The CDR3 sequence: CASSYSGWGYGYTF. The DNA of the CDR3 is TGTGCCAGCAGTTACTCAGGTTGGGGCTATGGCTACACCTTC.

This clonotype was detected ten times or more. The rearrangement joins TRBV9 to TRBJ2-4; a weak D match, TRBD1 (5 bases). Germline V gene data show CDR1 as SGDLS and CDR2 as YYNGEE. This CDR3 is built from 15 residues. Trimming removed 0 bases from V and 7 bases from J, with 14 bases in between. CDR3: CASSVGEQAWNIQYF. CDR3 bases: TGTGCCAGCAGCGTAGGAGAACAGGCATGGAACATTCAGTACTTC.

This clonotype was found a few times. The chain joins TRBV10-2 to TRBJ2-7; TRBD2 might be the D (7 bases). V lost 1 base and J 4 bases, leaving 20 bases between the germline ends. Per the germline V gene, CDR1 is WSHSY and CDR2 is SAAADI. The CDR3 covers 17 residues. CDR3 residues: CASSELEGGGPFYEQYF. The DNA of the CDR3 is TGCGCCAGCAGTGAGTTAGAGGGCGGGGGCCCTTTTTACGAGCAGTACTTC.

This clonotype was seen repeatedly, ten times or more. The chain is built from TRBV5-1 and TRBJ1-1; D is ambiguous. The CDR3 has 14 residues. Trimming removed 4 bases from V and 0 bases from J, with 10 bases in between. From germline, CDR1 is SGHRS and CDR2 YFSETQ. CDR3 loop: CASSIDTLNTEAFF. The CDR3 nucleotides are TGCGCCAGCAGCATTGACACCTTGAACACTGAAGCTTTCTTT.

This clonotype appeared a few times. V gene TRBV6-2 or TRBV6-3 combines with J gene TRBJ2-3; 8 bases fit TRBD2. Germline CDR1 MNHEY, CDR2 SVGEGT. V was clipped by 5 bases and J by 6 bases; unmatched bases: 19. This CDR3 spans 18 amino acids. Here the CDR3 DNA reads TGTGCCAGCAGTCCGCTTAGAGTAGGAGCGGGAGACTCGGATACGCAGTATTTT. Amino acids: CASSPLRVGAGDSDTQYF.

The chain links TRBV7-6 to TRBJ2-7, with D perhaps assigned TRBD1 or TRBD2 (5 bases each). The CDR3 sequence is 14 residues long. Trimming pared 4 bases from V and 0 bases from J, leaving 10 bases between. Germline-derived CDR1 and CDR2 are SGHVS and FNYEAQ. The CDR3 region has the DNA TGTGCCAGCAGCTCGGGACGTCGCTCCTACGAGCAGTACTTC. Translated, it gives CASSSGRRSYEQYF. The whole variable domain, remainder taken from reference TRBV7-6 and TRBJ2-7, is GAGVSQSPRYKVTKRGQDVALRCDPISGHVSLYWYRQALGQGPEFLTYFNYEAQQDKSGLPNDRFSAERPEGSISTLTIQRTEQRDSAMYRCASSSGRRSYEQYFGPGTRLTVT.

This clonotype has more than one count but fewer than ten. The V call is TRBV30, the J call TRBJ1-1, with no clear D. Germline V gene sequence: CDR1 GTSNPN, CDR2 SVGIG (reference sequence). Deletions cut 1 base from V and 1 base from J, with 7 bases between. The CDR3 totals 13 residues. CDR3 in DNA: TGTGCCTGGAGTGAAACGGGGAACACTGAAGCTTTCTTT. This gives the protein CAWSETGNTEAFF.

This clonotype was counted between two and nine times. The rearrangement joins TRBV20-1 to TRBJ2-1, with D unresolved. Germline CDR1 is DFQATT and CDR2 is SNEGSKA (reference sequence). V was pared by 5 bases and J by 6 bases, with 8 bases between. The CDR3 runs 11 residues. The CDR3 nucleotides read TGCAGTGCTGCCAGCCCCAATGAGCAGTTCTTC. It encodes CSAASPNEQFF.

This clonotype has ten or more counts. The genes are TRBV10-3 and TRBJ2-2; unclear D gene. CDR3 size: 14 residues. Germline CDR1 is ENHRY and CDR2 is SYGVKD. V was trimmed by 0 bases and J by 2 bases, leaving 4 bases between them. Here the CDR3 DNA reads TGTGCCATCAGTGAGTCGACTAACACCGGGGAGCTGTTTTTT. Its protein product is CAISESTNTGELFF.

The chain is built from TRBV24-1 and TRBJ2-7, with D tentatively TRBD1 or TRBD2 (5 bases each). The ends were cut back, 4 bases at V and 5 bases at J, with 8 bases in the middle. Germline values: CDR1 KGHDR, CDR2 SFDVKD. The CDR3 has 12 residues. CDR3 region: CATSDRDHEQYF. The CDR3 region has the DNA TGTGCCACCAGTGACAGGGACCACGAGCAGTACTTC.

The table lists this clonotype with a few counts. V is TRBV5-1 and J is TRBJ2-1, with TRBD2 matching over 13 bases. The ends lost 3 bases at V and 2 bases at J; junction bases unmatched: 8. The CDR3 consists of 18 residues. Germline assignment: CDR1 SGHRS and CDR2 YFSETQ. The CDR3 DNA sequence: TGCGCCAGCAGCTCCGGGACTAGCGGGACTTCAGCCTACAATGAGCAGTTCTTC. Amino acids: CASSSGTSGTSAYNEQFF.

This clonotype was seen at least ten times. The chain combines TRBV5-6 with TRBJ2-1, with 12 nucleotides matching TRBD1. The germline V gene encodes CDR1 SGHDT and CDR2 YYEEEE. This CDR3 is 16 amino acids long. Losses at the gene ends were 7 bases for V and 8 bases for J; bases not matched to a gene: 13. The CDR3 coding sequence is TGTGCCAGCTCAACCCTGGGACAGGGGGCGGTCGATGAGCAGTTCTTC. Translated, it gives CASSTLGQGAVDEQFF.

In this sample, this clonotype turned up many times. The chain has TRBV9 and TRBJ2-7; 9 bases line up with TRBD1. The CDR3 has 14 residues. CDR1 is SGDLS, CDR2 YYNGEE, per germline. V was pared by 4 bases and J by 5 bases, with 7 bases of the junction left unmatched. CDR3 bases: TGTGCCAGCAGCCCCCGGGACAGGGCCCACGAGCAGTACTTC. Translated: CASSPRDRAHEQYF.

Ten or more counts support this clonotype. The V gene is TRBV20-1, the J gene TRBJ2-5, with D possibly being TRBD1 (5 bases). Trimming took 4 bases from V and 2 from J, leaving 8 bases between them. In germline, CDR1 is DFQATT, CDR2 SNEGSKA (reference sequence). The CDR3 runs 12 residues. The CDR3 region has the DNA TGCAGTGCTAACAGACAGCAAGAGACCCAGTACTTC. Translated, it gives CSANRQQETQYF.

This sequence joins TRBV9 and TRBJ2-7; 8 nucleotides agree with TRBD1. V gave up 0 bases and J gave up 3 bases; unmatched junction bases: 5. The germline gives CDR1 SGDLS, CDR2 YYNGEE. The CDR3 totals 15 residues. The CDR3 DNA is TGTGCCAGCAGCGTAGACCGGACAGGGAGCTACGAGCAGTACTTC. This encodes CASSVDRTGSYEQYF.

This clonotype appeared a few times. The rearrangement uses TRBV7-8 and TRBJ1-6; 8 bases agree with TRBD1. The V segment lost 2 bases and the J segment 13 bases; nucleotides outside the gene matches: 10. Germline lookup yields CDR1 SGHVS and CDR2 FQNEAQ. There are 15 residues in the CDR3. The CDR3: CASSLQTGGGSPLHF. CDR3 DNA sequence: TGTGCCAGCAGCTTACAAACAGGGGGAGGGTCCCCCCTCCACTTT.

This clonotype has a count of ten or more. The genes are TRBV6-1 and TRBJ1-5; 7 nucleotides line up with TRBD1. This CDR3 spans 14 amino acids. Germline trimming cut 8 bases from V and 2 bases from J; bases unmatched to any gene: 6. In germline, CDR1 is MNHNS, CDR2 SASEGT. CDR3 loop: CASEDRYRNQPQHF. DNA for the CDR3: TGTGCCAGCGAGGACAGGTATCGCAATCAGCCCCAGCATTTT.

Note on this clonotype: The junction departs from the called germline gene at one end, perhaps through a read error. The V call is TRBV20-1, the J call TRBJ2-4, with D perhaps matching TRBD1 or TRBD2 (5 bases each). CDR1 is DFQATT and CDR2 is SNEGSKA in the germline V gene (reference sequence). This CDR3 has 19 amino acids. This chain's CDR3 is CSARDLLAKGQMAKNTQYF. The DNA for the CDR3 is TGCAGTGCTAGAGATCTATTAGCGAAGGGGCAAATGGCCAAAAACACTCAGTACTTC.

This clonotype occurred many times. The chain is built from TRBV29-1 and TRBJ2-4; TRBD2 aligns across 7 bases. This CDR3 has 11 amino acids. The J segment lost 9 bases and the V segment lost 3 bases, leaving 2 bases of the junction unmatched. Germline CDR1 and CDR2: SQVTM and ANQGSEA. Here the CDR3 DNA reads TGCAGCGTTGACGGGGGGACCATTCAGTACTTC. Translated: CSVDGGTIQYF.

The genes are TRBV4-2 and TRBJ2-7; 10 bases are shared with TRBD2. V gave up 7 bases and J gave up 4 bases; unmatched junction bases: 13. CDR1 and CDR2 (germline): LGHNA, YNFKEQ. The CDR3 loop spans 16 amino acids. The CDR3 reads CASTQGTSGESYEQYF. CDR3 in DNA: TGTGCCAGCACCCAGGGTACTAGCGGGGAAAGTTACGAGCAGTACTTC.

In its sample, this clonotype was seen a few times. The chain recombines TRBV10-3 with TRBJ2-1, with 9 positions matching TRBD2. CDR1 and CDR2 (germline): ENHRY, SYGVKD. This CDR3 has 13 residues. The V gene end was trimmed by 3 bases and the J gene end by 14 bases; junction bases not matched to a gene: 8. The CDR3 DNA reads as TGTGCCATCAGTGACCTGGAAGGGACTAGCAAGTTCTTC. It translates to CAISDLEGTSKFF.

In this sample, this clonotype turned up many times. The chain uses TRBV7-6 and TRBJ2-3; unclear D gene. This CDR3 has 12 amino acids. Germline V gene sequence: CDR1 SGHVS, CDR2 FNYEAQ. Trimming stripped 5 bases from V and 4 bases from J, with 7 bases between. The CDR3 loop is CASSPNSDTQYF. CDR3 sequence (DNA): TGTGCCAGCAGCCCTAACTCAGATACGCAGTATTTT.

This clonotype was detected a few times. The CDR3 protein is CASSGGTVTDTQYF. In DNA, the CDR3 is TGTGCCAGCAGCGGCGGGACAGTGACAGATACGCAGTATTTT. The gene calls are TRBV9 and TRBJ2-3; the D gene is possibly TRBD1 (7 bases). Trimming took 3 bases from V and 3 from J, leaving 11 bases between them. The CDR3 totals 14 residues. The germline V gene has CDR1 SGDLS and CDR2 YYNGEE.

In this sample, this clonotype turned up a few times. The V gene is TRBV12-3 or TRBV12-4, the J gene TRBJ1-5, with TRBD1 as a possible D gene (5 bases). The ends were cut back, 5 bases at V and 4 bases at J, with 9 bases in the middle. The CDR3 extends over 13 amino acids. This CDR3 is CASSIAGNQPQHF. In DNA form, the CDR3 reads TGTGCCAGCAGTATCGCAGGGAATCAGCCCCAGCATTTT.

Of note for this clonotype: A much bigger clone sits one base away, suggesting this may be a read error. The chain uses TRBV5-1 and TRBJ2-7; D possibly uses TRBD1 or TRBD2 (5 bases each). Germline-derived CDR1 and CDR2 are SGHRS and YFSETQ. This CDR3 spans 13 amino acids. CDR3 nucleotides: TGCGCCAGCAGCTTGTCAGGGACCCGCGAGCGGTACTTC. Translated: CASSLSGTRERYF.

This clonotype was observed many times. Here the CDR3 DNA reads TGCAGCGTTGTAGATCAGACAGGGATAGCCTACGAGCAGTACTTC. Translation: CSVVDQTGIAYEQYF. The rearrangement joins TRBV29-1 to TRBJ2-7, with TRBD1 matching over 7 bases. Germline V lookup: CDR1 SQVTM, CDR2 ANQGSEA. V gave up 4 bases and J gave up 2 bases; unmatched junction bases: 11. The CDR3 runs to 15 residues.

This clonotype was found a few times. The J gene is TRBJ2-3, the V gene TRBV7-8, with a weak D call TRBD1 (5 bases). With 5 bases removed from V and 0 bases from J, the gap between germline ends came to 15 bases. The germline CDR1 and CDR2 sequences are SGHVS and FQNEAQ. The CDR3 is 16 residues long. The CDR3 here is CASSIPTVSSTDTQYF. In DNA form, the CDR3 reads TGTGCCAGCAGCATCCCGACAGTTTCTAGCACAGATACGCAGTATTTT.

Written as DNA, the CDR3 is TGTGCCAGCAGTCATCCCGGGACAGGGACCACCGGGGAGCTGTTTTTT. Protein: CASSHPGTGTTGELFF. The chain uses TRBV12-3 or TRBV12-4 and TRBJ2-2, with 9 bases lining up with TRBD1. This CDR3 contains 16 residues. Germline trimming cut 5 bases from V and 4 bases from J; bases unmatched to any gene: 8.

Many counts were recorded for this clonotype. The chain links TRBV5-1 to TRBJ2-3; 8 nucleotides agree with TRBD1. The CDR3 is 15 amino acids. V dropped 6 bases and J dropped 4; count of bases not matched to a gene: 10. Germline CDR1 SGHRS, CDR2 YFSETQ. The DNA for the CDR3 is TGCGCCAGCAATTCAGGGGGCGCCGGGGCAGATACGCAGTATTTT. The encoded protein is CASNSGGAGADTQYF.